A single sample is the source of the 23 T cell receptor beta chains below, sequenced in a study of blood T cell dynamics during melanoma immunotherapy. Time point of the sample: pre-treatment baseline. TCRdb's copy holds only in-frame clones and misses some; the assay was immunoSEQ multiplex PCR. The sample holds over 8,500 clones, approximately 90% seen once. The sequences come from blood, collected from a patient treated with checkpoint blockade. These receptors all come from a human donor with melanoma.

J is TRBJ1-1 and V is TRBV7-2; D unresolved. The V gene lost 1 base and the J gene lost 0 bases, with 9 bases spanning the gap. Looked up from germline, CDR1 is SGHTA and CDR2 is FQGNSA. This CDR3 is built from 15 residues. The CDR3 sequence: CASSLVGSMNTEAFF. CDR3 DNA: TGTGCCAGCAGCTTAGTGGGGAGCATGAACACTGAAGCTTTCTTT.

The chain has TRBV27 and TRBJ2-1; 8 bases map to TRBD2. CDR3 length: 15 amino acids. Trimming removed 5 bases from V and 4 bases from J; junction bases left unmatched: 7. Germline V gene data show CDR1 as MNHEY and CDR2 as SMNVEV (reference sequence). CDR3 sequence (DNA): TGTGCCAGCAGTCCCCAGACTAGCGTGTACAATGAGCAGTTCTTC. Its translation is CASSPQTSVYNEQFF.

V and J are TRBV28 and TRBJ2-3; TRBD1 matches at 7 bases. CDR1 is MDHEN and CDR2 is SYDVKM in the germline V gene. There are 14 residues in the CDR3. V dropped 6 bases and J dropped 5; count of bases not matched to a gene: 8. The CDR3 spells CASSPDRAVDTQYF. CDR3 bases: TGTGCCAGCAGCCCCGACAGGGCGGTAGATACGCAGTATTTT.

This sequence joins TRBV4-3 and TRBJ2-1; D unclear. This CDR3 has 15 residues. Looked up from germline, CDR1 is LGHNA and CDR2 is YSLEER. V was clipped by 3 bases and J by 5 bases, with 14 bases between them. The CDR3 coding sequence is TGCGCCAGCAGCCAGGACGTCGGTGGTAACAATGAGCAGTTCTTC. It encodes CASSQDVGGNNEQFF.

CDR3 sequence reads: CSVEREHSGTEAFF. The CDR3 DNA follows: TGCAGCGTTGAAAGGGAACACTCTGGCACTGAAGCTTTCTTT. V and J are TRBV29-1 and TRBJ1-1; D is unclear. V was cut by 2 bases and J by 4 bases, with 14 bases left in between. The V gene's germline CDR1 is SQVTM and CDR2 ANQGSEA. This CDR3 has 14 residues.

This rearrangement joins TRBV7-2 to TRBJ2-1; 10 positions match TRBD2. The germline CDR1 and CDR2 sequences are SGHTA and FQGNSA. With V trimmed by 0 bases and J by 8 bases, 7 bases remained unmatched. This CDR3 has 16 residues. The CDR3: CASSLAALAGQDEQFF. The CDR3 region has the DNA TGTGCCAGCAGCTTAGCCGCACTAGCGGGACAAGATGAGCAGTTCTTC.

This clone is termed medium-sized. The same CDR3 arises from other DNA sequences in this sample as well. The rearrangement links TRBV6-5 to TRBJ1-5; D is perhaps TRBD1 (5 bases). The germline gives CDR1 MNHEY, CDR2 SVGAGI. Trimming removed 5 bases from V and 0 bases from J, with 11 bases in between. There are 15 residues in the CDR3. CDR3 protein: CASSPRGGSNQPQHF. Here the CDR3 DNA reads TGTGCCAGCAGTCCGCGGGGGGGTAGCAATCAGCCCCAGCATTTT.

The rearrangement uses TRBV19 and TRBJ1-2; D is perhaps TRBD1 (5 bases). The CDR3 totals 13 residues. The germline CDR1 and CDR2 sequences are LNHDA and SQIVND (reference sequence). V dropped 9 bases and J dropped 0 bases, with 11 bases sitting between them. In DNA, the CDR3 is TGTGCCAGCCAATGGGGGACTAACTATGGCTACACCTTC. It yields the protein CASQWGTNYGYTF.

The rearrangement links TRBV7-3 to TRBJ2-2, with unresolved D. This CDR3 is 13 amino acids long. V was shortened by 3 bases and J by 3 bases, with 5 bases between the two germline ends. Germline values: CDR1 SGHTA, CDR2 FQGTGA. CDR3 DNA sequence: TGTGCCAGCAGCTTTCACTACACCGGGGAGCTGTTTTTT. Its protein is CASSFHYTGELFF. Supplemented by reference TRBV7-3 and TRBJ2-2, the full variable domain reads GAGVSQTPSNKVTEKGKYVELRCDPISGHTALYWYRQSLGQGPEFLIYFQGTGAADDSGLPNDRFFAVRPEGSVSTLKIQRTERGDSAVYLCASSFHYTGELFFGEGSRLTVL.

The chain uses TRBV7-8 and TRBJ2-7; 7 bases are shared with TRBD1. Trimming took 5 bases from V and 0 from J; bases not matched to a gene: 7. CDR1 is SGHVS, CDR2 FQNEAQ, per germline. The CDR3 loop spans 15 amino acids. The CDR3, as DNA: TGTGCCAGCAGCAAACACAGGGGCCCCTCCTACGAGCAGTACTTC. Residues: CASSKHRGPSYEQYF.

The chain is built from TRBV18 and TRBJ1-1; the D gene is possibly TRBD1 (6 bases). Germline lookup yields CDR1 KGHSH and CDR2 LQKENI. V was cut by 6 bases and J by 6 bases, with 17 bases left in between. CDR3 length: 14 amino acids. The CDR3, as DNA: TGTGCCAGCTCCCCCGGGGCAGGGGCCGCTGAAGCTTTCTTT. Amino acids: CASSPGAGAAEAFF.

This chain links TRBV25-1 with TRBJ1-4; maybe TRBD1 (5 bases). V shed 1 base and J shed 13 bases, with 10 bases lying between them. Germline loops: CDR1 MGHDK, CDR2 SYGVNS. The CDR3 length is 12 residues. The CDR3 DNA reads TGTGCCAGCAGTGAATTTCCGGGGGGACTGTTTTTT. Translation gives CASSEFPGGLFF.

Here the CDR3 reads CASTLGGDPGNEQFF. As DNA, the CDR3 is TGTGCCAGCACCTTGGGGGGAGACCCTGGGAATGAGCAGTTCTTC. The chain joins TRBV7-9 to TRBJ2-1, with D possibly being TRBD2 (6 bases). CDR3 length: 15 residues. CDR1 is SEHNR and CDR2 is FQNEAQ in the germline V gene (reference sequence). V gave up 7 bases and J gave up 7 bases, with 20 bases separating them.

In this sample, this clone turned up once. V is TRBV4-1 and J is TRBJ2-7; no clear D gene. The germline gives CDR1 MGHRA, CDR2 YSYEKL. Trimming took off 0 bases at V and 3 bases at J, with 9 bases between the two ends. The CDR3 contains 14 residues. CDR3 protein: CASSQEESHYEQYF. CDR3 DNA sequence: TGCGCCAGCAGCCAAGAGGAATCCCACTACGAGCAGTACTTC.

J is TRBJ2-2 and V is TRBV5-1; 7 nucleotides align to TRBD2. Trimming at V came to 4 bases and at J to 4 bases, leaving 10 bases not matched to a gene. The germline V gene has CDR1 SGHRS and CDR2 YFSETQ. The CDR3 loop spans 16 amino acids. Here the CDR3 reads CASSHLGGTITGELFF. CDR3 DNA: TGCGCCAGCAGCCACTTGGGCGGGACTATCACCGGGGAGCTGTTTTTT.

The V and J genes are TRBV11-2 and TRBJ2-4; D is possibly TRBD2 (5 bases). Trimming cost V 8 bases and J 9 bases, with 11 bases left between them. The germline CDR1 and CDR2 sequences are SGHAT and FQNNGV. This CDR3 is 11 amino acids long. CDR3 region: CASRGRSIQYF. The CDR3 coding sequence is TGTGCCAGCCGGGGTCGTAGCATTCAGTACTTC.

This clone was detected once. As DNA, the CDR3 is TGTGCCAGTAGTATGGGGTCTAGCGATACGCAGTATTTT. Amino acids: CASSMGSSDTQYF. The chain recombines TRBV19 with TRBJ2-3; possibly TRBD2 for D (5 bases). V lost 3 bases and J 6 bases, leaving 10 bases between the germline ends. This CDR3 comprises 13 residues. Germline CDR1 reads LNHDA; CDR2 reads SQIVND (reference sequence).

The rearrangement joins TRBV6-1 to TRBJ2-5, with a possible D match to TRBD2 (7 bases). The last part of the DNA fits TRBJ2-7 better; the J call may be wrong. The CDR3 consists of 13 residues. Germline CDR1 is MNHNS and CDR2 is SASEGT. The CDR3, as DNA: TGTGCCAGCACCATGGCGGGGGCGTACGAGCAGTACTTC. This translates into CASTMAGAYEQYF.

The J gene is TRBJ2-3, the V gene TRBV5-4, with a weak D call TRBD1 (6 bases). Germline V CDR1 and CDR2: SGHNT, YYREEE (reference sequence). V lost 4 bases, J lost 5 bases, and 11 bases lay in between. The length of the CDR3 is 13 residues. CDR3 region: CASSQADRDTQYF. CDR3 DNA sequence: TGTGCCAGCAGCCAGGCGGACAGAGATACGCAGTATTTT.

The genes are TRBV4-2 and TRBJ2-1, with 10 bases that match TRBD2. CDR1 is LGHNA, CDR2 YNFKEQ, per germline. With 1 base clipped from V and 9 bases from J, the junction kept 9 bases outside the gene matches. This CDR3 has 16 residues. This chain's CDR3 is CASSQGGAGGWGEQFF. The CDR3 nucleotides read TGTGCCAGCAGCCAAGGGGGAGCGGGAGGGTGGGGTGAGCAGTTCTTC.

V usage is TRBV19 and J usage is TRBJ1-5, with D possibly being TRBD1 (5 bases). Looked up from germline, CDR1 is LNHDA and CDR2 is SQIVND (reference sequence). The CDR3 loop spans 14 amino acids. The V end lost 3 bases, the J end lost 3 bases, and 9 bases lay between the germline ends. CDR3 bases: TGTGCCAGTAGTATTGGGGCAGCCAATCAGCCCCAGCATTTT. Encoded protein: CASSIGAANQPQHF.

The CDR3 bases are TGTGCCAGCACCCGGGGGGGGCCAACCTTCGGGAACGAGCAGTACTTC. The encoded protein is CASTRGGPTFGNEQYF. This chain links TRBV7-9 with TRBJ2-7, with TRBD2 identical over 8 bases. The CDR3 runs 16 residues. The germline V gene encodes CDR1 SEHNR and CDR2 FQNEAQ (reference sequence). V lost 7 bases, J lost 5 bases, and 16 bases stayed unmatched.

The chain has TRBV7-5 and TRBJ2-3; the table's TRBD2 call for D was not verified on the DNA. TRBV7-5 is a documented pseudogene. The CDR3 totals 14 residues. CDR3 sequence: CAGGNYKRTDTQYF. CDR3 in DNA: TGTGCCGGCGGCAACTACAAACGCACAGATACGCAGTATTTT.